This T cell receptor beta chain was sequenced in a study of blood T cell repertoires in COVID-19 (dated by TCRdb to the early 2020s). Study-wide context: Collaborator samples came from the United States, Italy and Spain and covered acute and convalescent phases of COVID-19. Nearly every sample came with metadata listing a de-identified subject ID, COVID-19 status, age in years and sex. The dataset comprised deeply sampled blood TCRbeta repertoires from subjects exposed to, actively infected with, or recovered from COVID-19. Where available, HLA class I and class II types were taken from metadata supplied by the sample provider and were not determined by assay-based typing. The samples were drawn from two sources: the first 160 participants of the ongoing ImmuneRACE study, and fewer than 1,500 subjects contributed by 6 global collaborators. The repertoires were released in a freely available public database intended as a resource for research on the immune response to SARS-CoV-2. The prospective study material was composed of cDNA or gDNA derived from T cells, B-cell-depleted T cells, or PBMCs. Summary of the overall study and its limitations: How much clinical and demographic metadata was included differed by source and by participant, and the metadata was provided uncurated.

TCRbeta CDR3 regions were amplified from genomic DNA using the immunoSEQ Assay, a bias-controlled multiplex PCR. As for how the authors treated the data: The number of nucleated cells in each sample was estimated from the amplification of reference gene primers within the assay. Sequence reads were collapsed and filtered to measure the absolute abundance of every unique TCRbeta CDR3 rearrangement. For each sample, productive Simpson clonality was calculated by taking the square root of Simpson's diversity index across productive rearrangements. What TCRdb holds here is the immuneACCESS table cut down to in-frame rearrangements. Part of the clones is not present; checked against another copy, under half of the missing clones reflect an unresolved V gene, and the others are unexplained. That table supplies the V and J calls and clone size; D and trimming were determined from the DNA. The sample yields around 170,000 clones; approximately 74% were counted once. 3% of the sample comes from the top ten.

Concerning this clone itself: Its antigen specificity is not known. No much larger clone exists at a distance of one base, and base qualities are not known.

From the germline V gene (reference sequence), CDR1 is LNHDA and CDR2 is SQIVND. Between the V and J ends, shortened by 5 bases and 4 bases respectively, the junction contains 15 bases. Its CDR3 holds 15 amino acids, cysteine through phenylalanine. The DNA shown is the 45-base CDR3, in frame from base 1. The collaborating institutions used their own protocols to collect whole blood in K2EDTA tubes. For TCRbeta analysis, collaborator samples were shipped as frozen whole blood, as isolated PBMCs, or as DNA extracted from either sample type. The sample taken for sequencing was peripheral blood. This clonotype was obtained from a woman older than 75 with acute or convalescent COVID-19. This chain joins TRBV19 to TRBJ1-5; the D gene is possibly TRBD1, with 5 bases matching. The DNA is TGTGCCAGTAGTCCCCGGGACGGGGGGAATCAGCCCCAGCATTTT. It specifies CASSPRDGGNQPQHF.